This TCR beta chain was sequenced for a study of identical twins' blood T cells. Study conclusions and caveats: Even for out-of-frame TCRbeta, twins reportedly shared V gene usage much more than unrelated donors.

CDR3 length: 15 amino acids. Trimming pared 6 bases from V and 2 bases from J, leaving 13 bases between. CDR1 is MNHEY and CDR2 is SVGEGT in the germline V gene. Sample barcodes were added at both library ends during cDNA synthesis. MiXCR was run by TCRdb on the 5' RACE reads, yielding one entry per CDR3 protein. The repertoire includes fewer than 450,000 distinct CDR3 sequences, about 28% of them detected once, and roughly 6.1% sits in the top ten. Comments on this clonotype: The antigen is not known.

Reared together, all three twin pairs probably met the same infectious agents and vaccines. Material: PBMCs. This TCR came from a woman aged 18-49 years in good health. The genes are TRBV6-2 or TRBV6-3 and TRBJ2-2, with unresolved D. This CDR3 is CASSERGDNTGELFF. Here the CDR3 DNA reads TGTGCCAGCAGCGAAAGAGGCGATAACACCGGGGAGCTGTTTTTT.